This T cell receptor (beta chain) was identified in a study of T cells in Graves' hyperthyroidism and ophthalmopathy. The V gene lost 2 bases and the J gene lost 7 bases, with 3 bases spanning the gap. The CDR3 extends over 10 amino acids. Germline V gene sequence: CDR1 SEHNR, CDR2 FQNEAQ (reference sequence). Study observations and caveats: Stable hyperthyroidism was told apart from ophthalmopathy by a model built on 13 V-J features. Blood shared most expanded thyroid clonotypes above 0.001.

TCR beta CDR3 regions were amplified from RNA. A set of HTBI primers served as the primers for a first-round RT-PCR of the TCR CDR3. TCRdb redid the calling of the multiplex PCR reads with MiXCR, one entry per CDR3 protein. The sample yields roughly 700,000 distinct CDR3 sequences, 11% to 15% seen once. This clonotype was seen ten or more times. Its specificity is unknown. The sequencing input was blood. The chain recombines TRBV7-9 with TRBJ2-7; no clear D. This sequence was found in a woman aged 18-30 years with Graves' hyperthyroidism. The CDR3 loop is CASSLTEQYF. DNA of the CDR3: TGTGCCAGCAGCTTAACTGAGCAGTACTTC. The full variable domain, with the rest looked up from reference TRBV7-9 and TRBJ2-7, is DTGVSQNPRHKITKRGQNVTFRCDPISEHNRLYWYRQTLGQGPEFLTYFQNEAQLEKSRLLSDRFSAERPKGSFSTLEIQRTEQGDSAMYLCASSLTEQYFGPGTRLTVT.